The rows below give T cell receptor beta chains drawn from one sample of a study of T cell changes during pregnancy in multiple sclerosis. Clones were read by immunoSEQ multiplex PCR, and TCRdb kept only the in-frame ones, dropping some. The sample has around 60,000 clones, around 93% seen once. The source material was peripheral blood, sampled after pregnancy. The receptor source for this set is a female donor with multiple sclerosis, enrolled in a pregnancy study. Each CDR3 is given with its conserved first and last residue. D genes are given only for firm matches. Rows give clone size only sometimes, using once, few, many, or a class for an expanded clone.

j_call	clone_size	v_call	d_call	cdr3_nt	cdr3_aa
TRBJ1-5	NA	TRBV6-5	NA	TGTGCCAGCAGCACACAGGGAAGCAATCAGCCCCAGCATTTT	CASSTQGSNQPQHF
TRBJ2-7	NA	TRBV4-3	NA	TGCGCCAGCAGCCAACTCCATCAGGCTTCCTACGAGCAGTACTTC	CASSQLHQASYEQYF
TRBJ1-1	few	TRBV9	TRBD1	TGTGCCAGCAGCGTAGTCCGAGACAGGGGGGGGAACACTGAAGCTTTCTTT	CASSVVRDRGGNTEAFF
TRBJ1-4	NA	TRBV7-6	TRBD1	TGTGCCAGCAGCTTATTGGTCACGGACAGGGCTGAAAAACTGTTTTTT	CASSLLVTDRAEKLFF
TRBJ2-7	NA	TRBV9	NA	TGTGCCAGCAGCGTAGGTAGTAATGGGCTCGAGCAGTACTTC	CASSVGSNGLEQYF
TRBJ2-7	NA	TRBV30	TRBD1	TGTGCCTGGAGTTCTCGGGACAGGGTGTCCTACGAGCAGTACTTC	CAWSSRDRVSYEQYF
TRBJ2-7	NA	TRBV5-6	NA	TGTGCCAGCAGCTTCGGGTACGAGCAGTACTTC	CASSFGYEQYF
TRBJ2-5	NA	TRBV7-3	TRBD1	TGTGCCAGCAGCTTAAATGGCAGGGGGCGAGAGACCCAGTACTTC	CASSLNGRGRETQYF
TRBJ2-1	NA	TRBV9	TRBD2	TGTGCCAGCAGCTCGACTAGCGGGGAGAACAATGAGCAGTTCTTC	CASSSTSGENNEQFF
TRBJ2-7	NA	TRBV5-6	NA	TGTGCCAGCAGCTTGGACAGGTTAACCTACGAGCAGTACTTC	CASSLDRLTYEQYF
TRBJ2-5	NA	TRBV5-6	NA	TGTGCCAGCAGCTTGGTGGCGGGGTGGGAGACCCAGTACTTC	CASSLVAGWETQYF
TRBJ2-1	NA	TRBV6-1	TRBD2	TGTGCCAGCAGTGCGGCTAGCGGGTCCTACAATGAGCAGTTCTTC	CASSAASGSYNEQFF
TRBJ2-2	NA	TRBV4-3	NA	TGCGCCAGCAGCCTGACAGTCACCGGGGAGCTGTTTTTT	CASSLTVTGELFF
TRBJ2-1	NA	TRBV27	TRBD1	TGTGCCAGCAGGGACAGGGTAAATGAGCAGTTCTTC	CASRDRVNEQFF
TRBJ1-5	NA	TRBV30	TRBD1	TGTGCCTGGAGTCCGGACAGGATAAATCAGCCCCAGCATTTT	CAWSPDRINQPQHF
TRBJ1-1	NA	TRBV18	NA	TGTGCCAGCTCACCTGGGACAAGATTGGCTGAAGCTTTCTTT	CASSPGTRLAEAFF
TRBJ2-7	NA	TRBV7-2	TRBD1	TGTGCCAGCAGCTTGACAGGGGGCTACGAGCAGTACTTC	CASSLTGGYEQYF
TRBJ2-5	NA	TRBV5-1	NA	TGCGCCAGCAGCTTGGTTTCCGGGTACCAAGAGACCCAGTACTTC	CASSLVSGYQETQYF